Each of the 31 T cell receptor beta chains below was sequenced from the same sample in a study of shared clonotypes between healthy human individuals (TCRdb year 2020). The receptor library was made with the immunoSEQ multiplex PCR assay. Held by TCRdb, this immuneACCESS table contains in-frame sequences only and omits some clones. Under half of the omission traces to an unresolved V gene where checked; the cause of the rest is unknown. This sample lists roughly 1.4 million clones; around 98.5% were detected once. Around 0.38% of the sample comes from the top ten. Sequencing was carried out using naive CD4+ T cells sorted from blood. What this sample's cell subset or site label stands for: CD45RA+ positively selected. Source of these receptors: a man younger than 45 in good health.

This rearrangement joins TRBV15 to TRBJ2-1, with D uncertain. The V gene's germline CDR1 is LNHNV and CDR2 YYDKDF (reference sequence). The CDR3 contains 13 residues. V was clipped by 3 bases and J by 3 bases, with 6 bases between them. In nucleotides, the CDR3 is TGTGCCACCAGCAGGATTCACTACAATGAGCAGTTCTTC. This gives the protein CATSRIHYNEQFF. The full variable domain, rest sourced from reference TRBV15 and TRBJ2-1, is DAMVIQNPRYQVTQFGKPVTLSCSQTLNHNVMYWYQQKSSQAPKLLFHYYDKDFNNEADTPDNFQSRRPNTSFCFLDIRSPGLGDTAMYLCATSRIHYNEQFFGPGTRLTVL.

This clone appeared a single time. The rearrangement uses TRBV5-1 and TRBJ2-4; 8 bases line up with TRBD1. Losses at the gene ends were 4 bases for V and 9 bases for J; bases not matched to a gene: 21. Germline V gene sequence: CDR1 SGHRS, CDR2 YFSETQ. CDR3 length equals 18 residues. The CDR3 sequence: CASSPPNQGAIFRSIQYF. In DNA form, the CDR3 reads TGCGCCAGCAGCCCACCTAATCAGGGGGCTATCTTCCGGAGCATTCAGTACTTC.

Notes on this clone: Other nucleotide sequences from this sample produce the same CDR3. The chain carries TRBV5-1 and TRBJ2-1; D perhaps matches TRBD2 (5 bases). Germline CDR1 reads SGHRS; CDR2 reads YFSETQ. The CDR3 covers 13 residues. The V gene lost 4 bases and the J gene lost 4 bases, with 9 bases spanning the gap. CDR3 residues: CASSAGIYNEQFF. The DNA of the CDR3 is TGCGCCAGCAGCGCCGGGATATACAATGAGCAGTTCTTC.

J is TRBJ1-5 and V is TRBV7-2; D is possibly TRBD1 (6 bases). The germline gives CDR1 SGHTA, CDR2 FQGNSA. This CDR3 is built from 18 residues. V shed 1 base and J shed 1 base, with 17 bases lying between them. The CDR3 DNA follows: TGTGCCAGCAGCTTAGTAGTCGCCGGGGGCTGGAGCAATCAGCCCCAGCATTTT. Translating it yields CASSLVVAGGWSNQPQHF.

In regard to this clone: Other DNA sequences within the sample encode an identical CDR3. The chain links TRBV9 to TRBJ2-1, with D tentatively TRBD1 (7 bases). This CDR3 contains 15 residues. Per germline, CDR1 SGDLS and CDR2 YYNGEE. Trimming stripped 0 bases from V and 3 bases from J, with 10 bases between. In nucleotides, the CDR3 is TGTGCCAGCAGCGTAGGGCAGGGGGGCTACAATGAGCAGTTCTTC. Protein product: CASSVGQGGYNEQFF.

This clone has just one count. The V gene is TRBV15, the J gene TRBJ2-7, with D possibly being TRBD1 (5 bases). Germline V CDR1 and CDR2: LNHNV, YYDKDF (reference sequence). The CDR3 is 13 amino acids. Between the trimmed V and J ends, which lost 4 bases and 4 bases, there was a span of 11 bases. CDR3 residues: CATSTDWTYEQYF. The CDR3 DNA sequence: TGTGCCACCAGCACGGATTGGACATACGAGCAGTACTTC.

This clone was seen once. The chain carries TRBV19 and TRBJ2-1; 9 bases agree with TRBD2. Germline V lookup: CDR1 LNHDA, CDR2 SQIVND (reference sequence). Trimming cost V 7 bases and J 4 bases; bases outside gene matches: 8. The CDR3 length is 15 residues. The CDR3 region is CASIGLAGRYNEQFF. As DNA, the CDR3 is TGTGCCAGTATAGGGCTAGCGGGAAGATACAATGAGCAGTTCTTC.

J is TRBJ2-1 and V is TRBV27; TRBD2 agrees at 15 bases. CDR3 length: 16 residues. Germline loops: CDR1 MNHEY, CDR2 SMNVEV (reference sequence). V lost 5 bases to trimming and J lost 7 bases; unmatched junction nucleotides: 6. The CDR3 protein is CASSPGTSGRLNEQFF. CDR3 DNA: TGTGCCAGCAGTCCGGGGACTAGCGGGAGGTTGAATGAGCAGTTCTTC.

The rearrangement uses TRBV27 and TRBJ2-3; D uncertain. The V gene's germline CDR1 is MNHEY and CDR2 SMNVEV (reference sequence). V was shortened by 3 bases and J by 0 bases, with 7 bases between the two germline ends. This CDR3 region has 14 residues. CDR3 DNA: TGTGCCAGCAGTTTCTTTACTAGCACAGATACGCAGTATTTT. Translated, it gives CASSFFTSTDTQYF.

CDR3 amino acids: CASTQVRGRLGDGYTF. The CDR3 region has the DNA TGTGCCAGCACCCAGGTTAGGGGGCGCCTAGGAGATGGCTACACCTTC. The chain couples TRBV7-2 to TRBJ1-2, with 7 nucleotides matching TRBD1. The CDR3 length is 16 residues. CDR1 is SGHTA, CDR2 FQGNSA, per germline. Trimming removed 7 bases from V and 6 bases from J; junction bases left unmatched: 17. Drawing the rest from reference TRBV7-2 and TRBJ1-2, the complete variable domain is GAGVSQSPSNKVTEKGKDVELRCDPISGHTALYWYRQSLGQGLEFLIYFQGNSAPDKSGLPSDRFSAERTGGSVSTLTIQRTQQEDSAVYLCASTQVRGRLGDGYTFGSGTRLTVV.

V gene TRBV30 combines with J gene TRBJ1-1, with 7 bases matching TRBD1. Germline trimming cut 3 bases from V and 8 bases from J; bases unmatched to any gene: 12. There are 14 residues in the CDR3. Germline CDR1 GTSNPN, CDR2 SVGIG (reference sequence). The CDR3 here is CAWSPYAAGGEAFF. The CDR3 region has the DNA TGTGCCTGGAGCCCCTACGCGGCAGGGGGGGAAGCTTTCTTT.

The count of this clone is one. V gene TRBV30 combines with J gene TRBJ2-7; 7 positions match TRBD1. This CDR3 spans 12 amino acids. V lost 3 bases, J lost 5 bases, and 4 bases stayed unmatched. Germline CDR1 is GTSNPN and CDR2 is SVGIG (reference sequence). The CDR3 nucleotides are TGTGCCTGGAGCAGCCAGGGGGACGAGCAGTACTTC. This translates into CAWSSQGDEQYF.

CDR3 sequence: CASSPPSGRDTEAFF. CDR3 DNA: TGTGCCAGCTCACCACCTTCGGGAAGGGACACTGAAGCTTTCTTT. The chain joins TRBV18 to TRBJ1-1, with D uncertain. This CDR3 region has 15 residues. Germline CDR1 is KGHSH and CDR2 is LQKENI. Trimming left V 0 bases short and J 3 bases short, with 11 bases between.

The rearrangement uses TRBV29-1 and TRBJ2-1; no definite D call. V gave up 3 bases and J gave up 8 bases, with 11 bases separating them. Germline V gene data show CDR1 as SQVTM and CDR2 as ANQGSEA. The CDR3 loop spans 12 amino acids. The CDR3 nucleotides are TGCAGCGTTGATCAAGTTAAGGATGAGCAGTTCTTC. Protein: CSVDQVKDEQFF.

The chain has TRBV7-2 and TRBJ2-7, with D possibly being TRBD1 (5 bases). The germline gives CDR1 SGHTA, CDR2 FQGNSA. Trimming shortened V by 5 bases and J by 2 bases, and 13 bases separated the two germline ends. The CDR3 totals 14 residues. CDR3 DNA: TGTGCCAGCAGCCAACAAACAGGAACCTACGAGCAGTACTTC. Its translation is CASSQQTGTYEQYF.

CDR3 amino acids: CASSSLRDAIYEQYF. The CDR3, as DNA: TGTGCCAGCAGTTCCCTCCGGGACGCTATCTACGAGCAGTACTTC. The chain uses TRBV27 and TRBJ2-7; either TRBD1 or TRBD2 may fit D (5 bases each). Trimming pared 4 bases from V and 3 bases from J, leaving 16 bases between. This CDR3 has 15 residues. CDR1 is MNHEY, CDR2 SMNVEV, per germline (reference sequence).

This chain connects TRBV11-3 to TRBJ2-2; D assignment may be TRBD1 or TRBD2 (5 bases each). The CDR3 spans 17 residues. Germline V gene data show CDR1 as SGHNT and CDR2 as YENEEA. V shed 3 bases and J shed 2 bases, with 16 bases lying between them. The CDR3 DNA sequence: TGTGCCAGCAGCTTCAAGTCGAGGGGAGACAACACCGGGGAGCTGTTTTTT. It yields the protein CASSFKSRGDNTGELFF.

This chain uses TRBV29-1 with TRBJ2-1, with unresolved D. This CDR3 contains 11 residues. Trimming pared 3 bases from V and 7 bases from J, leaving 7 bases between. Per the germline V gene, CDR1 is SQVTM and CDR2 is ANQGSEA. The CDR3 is CSVDRRNEQFF. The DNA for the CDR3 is TGCAGCGTTGATCGGCGGAATGAGCAGTTCTTC.

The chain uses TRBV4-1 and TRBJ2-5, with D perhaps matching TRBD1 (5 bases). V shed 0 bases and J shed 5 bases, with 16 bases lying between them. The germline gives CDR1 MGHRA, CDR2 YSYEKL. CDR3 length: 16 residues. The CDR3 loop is CASSQDLGAGMETQYF. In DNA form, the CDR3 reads TGCGCCAGCAGCCAAGATTTAGGGGCAGGGATGGAGACCCAGTACTTC.

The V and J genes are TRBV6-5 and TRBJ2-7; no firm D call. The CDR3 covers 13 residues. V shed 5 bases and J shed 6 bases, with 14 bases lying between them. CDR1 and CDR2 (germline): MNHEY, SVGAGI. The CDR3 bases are TGTGCCAGCAGTCCCGAAGGCGGTCGCGAGCAGTACTTC. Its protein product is CASSPEGGREQYF.

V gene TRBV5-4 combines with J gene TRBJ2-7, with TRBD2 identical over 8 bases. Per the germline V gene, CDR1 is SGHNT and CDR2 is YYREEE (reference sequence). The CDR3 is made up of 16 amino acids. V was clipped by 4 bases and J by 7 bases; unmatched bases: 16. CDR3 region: CASSTPVSGRSLEQYF. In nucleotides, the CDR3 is TGTGCCAGCAGCACCCCAGTAAGCGGGAGATCGCTTGAGCAGTACTTC.

The chain's CDR3 is CASTQTGGNQPQHF. In DNA form, the CDR3 reads TGTGCCAGCACACAGACAGGAGGAAATCAGCCCCAGCATTTT. The chain couples TRBV6-1 to TRBJ1-5; D is possibly TRBD1 (6 bases). Trimming stripped 7 bases from V and 4 bases from J, with 14 bases between. The CDR3 totals 14 residues. The germline V gene encodes CDR1 MNHNS and CDR2 SASEGT.

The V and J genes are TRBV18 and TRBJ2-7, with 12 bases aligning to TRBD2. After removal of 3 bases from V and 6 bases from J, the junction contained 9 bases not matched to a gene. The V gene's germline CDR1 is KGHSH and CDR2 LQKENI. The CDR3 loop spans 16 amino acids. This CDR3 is CASSPGPGTSGREQYF. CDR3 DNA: TGTGCCAGCTCACCGGGGCCCGGGACTAGCGGGCGCGAGCAGTACTTC. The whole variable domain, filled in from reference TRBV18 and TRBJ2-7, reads NAGVMQNPRHLVRRRGQEARLRCSPMKGHSHVYWYRQLPEEGLKFMVYLQKENIIDESGMPKERFSAEFPKEGPSILRIQQVVRGDSAAYFCASSPGPGTSGREQYFGPGTRLTVT.

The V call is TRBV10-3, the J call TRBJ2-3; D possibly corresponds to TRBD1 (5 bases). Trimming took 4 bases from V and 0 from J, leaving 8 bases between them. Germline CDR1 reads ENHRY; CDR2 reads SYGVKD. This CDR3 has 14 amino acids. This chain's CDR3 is CAISGQPSTDTQYF. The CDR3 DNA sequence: TGTGCCATCAGTGGACAGCCTAGCACAGATACGCAGTATTTT.

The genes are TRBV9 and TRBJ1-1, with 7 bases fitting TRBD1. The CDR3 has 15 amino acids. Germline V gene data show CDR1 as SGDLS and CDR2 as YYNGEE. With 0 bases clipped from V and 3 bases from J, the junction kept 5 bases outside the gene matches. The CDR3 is CASSVVQGGYTEAFF. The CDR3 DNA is TGTGCCAGCAGCGTAGTTCAGGGGGGTTACACTGAAGCTTTCTTT.

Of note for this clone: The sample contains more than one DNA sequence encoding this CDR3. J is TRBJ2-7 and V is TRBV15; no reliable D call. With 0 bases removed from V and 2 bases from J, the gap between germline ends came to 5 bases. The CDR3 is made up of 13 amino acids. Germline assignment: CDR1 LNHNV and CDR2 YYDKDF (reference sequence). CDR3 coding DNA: TGTGCCACCAGCAGAGATCGGACCTACGAGCAGTACTTC. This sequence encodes CATSRDRTYEQYF.

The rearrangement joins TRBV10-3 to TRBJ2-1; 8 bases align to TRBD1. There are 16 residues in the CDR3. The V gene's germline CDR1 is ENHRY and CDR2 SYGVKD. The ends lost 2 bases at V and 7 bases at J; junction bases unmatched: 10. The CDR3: CAISEGQGMSSNEQFF. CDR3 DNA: TGTGCCATCAGTGAGGGACAGGGAATGAGTTCGAATGAGCAGTTCTTC.

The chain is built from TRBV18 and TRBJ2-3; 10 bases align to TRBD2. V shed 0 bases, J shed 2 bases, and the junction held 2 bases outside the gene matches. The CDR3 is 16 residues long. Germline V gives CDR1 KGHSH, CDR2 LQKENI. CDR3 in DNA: TGTGCCAGCTCACCACCTACTAGCGGGAACACAGATACGCAGTATTTT. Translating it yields CASSPPTSGNTDTQYF. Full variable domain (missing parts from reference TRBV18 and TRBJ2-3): NAGVMQNPRHLVRRRGQEARLRCSPMKGHSHVYWYRQLPEEGLKFMVYLQKENIIDESGMPKERFSAEFPKEGPSILRIQQVVRGDSAAYFCASSPPTSGNTDTQYFGPGTRLTVL.

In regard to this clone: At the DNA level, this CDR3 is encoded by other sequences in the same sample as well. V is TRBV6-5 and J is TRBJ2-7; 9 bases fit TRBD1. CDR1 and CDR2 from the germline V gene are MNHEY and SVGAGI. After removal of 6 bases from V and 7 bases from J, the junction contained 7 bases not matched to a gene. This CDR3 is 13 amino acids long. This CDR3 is CASRRDRVGEQYF. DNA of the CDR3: TGTGCCAGCAGGCGGGACAGGGTGGGAGAGCAGTACTTC.

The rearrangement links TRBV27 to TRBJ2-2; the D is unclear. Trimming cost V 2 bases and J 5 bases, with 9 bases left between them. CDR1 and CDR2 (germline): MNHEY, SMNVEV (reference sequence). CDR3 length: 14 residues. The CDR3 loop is CASSLEWVTGELFF. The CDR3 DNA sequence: TGTGCCAGCAGTTTAGAGTGGGTTACCGGGGAGCTGTTTTTT.

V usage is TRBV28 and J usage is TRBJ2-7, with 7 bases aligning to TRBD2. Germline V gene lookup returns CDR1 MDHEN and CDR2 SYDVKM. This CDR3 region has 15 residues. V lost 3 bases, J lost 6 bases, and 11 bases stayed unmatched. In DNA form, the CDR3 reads TGTGCCAGCAGTTTTTTTGGATGGACTAGTGTCGAGCAGTACTTC. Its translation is CASSFFGWTSVEQYF. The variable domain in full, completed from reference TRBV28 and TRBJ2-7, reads DVKVTQSSRYLVKRTGEKVFLECVQDMDHENMFWYRQDPGLGLRLIYFSYDVKMKEKGDIPEGYSVSREKKERFSLILESASTNQTSMYLCASSFFGWTSVEQYFGPGTRLTVT.